The 10 T cell receptor beta chains below come from one sample, sequenced in a study of cytomegalovirus exposure and HLA in healthy donors. PCR employed 60 Vbeta and 13 Jbeta primers. Clones were sequenced by immunoSEQ multiplex PCR, and TCRdb holds only the in-frame ones, with some missing. The data hold 150,000 to 200,000 clones, with about 85% observed a single time. The sample was PBMCs. The receptors here all came from a male donor in good health and CMV-seropositive.

This clone was found once. V and J are TRBV4-2 and TRBJ1-6, with D maybe TRBD1 (6 bases). Per germline, CDR1 LGHNA and CDR2 YNFKEQ. V was pared by 0 bases and J by 10 bases, with 13 bases between. The CDR3 totals 15 residues. The CDR3 region is CASSQDPRGGSPLHF. The CDR3 nucleotides are TGTGCCAGCAGCCAAGACCCGAGGGGGGGGTCACCCCTCCACTTT.

This chain connects TRBV27 to TRBJ1-6; TRBD1 is a possible D gene (6 bases). Germline V gene data show CDR1 as MNHEY and CDR2 as SMNVEV (reference sequence). The CDR3 sequence is 14 residues long. V was cut by 3 bases and J by 9 bases, with 12 bases left in between. CDR3: CASSLPGVASPLHF. As DNA, the CDR3 is TGTGCCAGCAGTTTGCCAGGGGTGGCTTCACCCCTCCACTTT.

This clone was found once. The gene calls are TRBV11-3 and TRBJ2-1; TRBD2 might be the D (5 bases). V lost 5 bases, J lost 10 bases, and 18 bases lay in between. Germline V gene data show CDR1 as SGHNT and CDR2 as YENEEA. The CDR3 extends over 14 amino acids. CDR3 sequence reads: CASSTSGVRLEQFF. The CDR3 DNA is TGTGCCAGCAGCACCTCCGGGGTACGTCTGGAGCAGTTCTTC.

The chain recombines TRBV30 with TRBJ2-1; 8 bases are shared with TRBD2. The CDR3 extends over 10 amino acids. Germline CDR1 GTSNPN, CDR2 SVGIG (reference sequence). The V and J ends lost 5 bases and 15 bases, in that order; junction bases with no gene match: 6. The CDR3 spells CAWAGTSLFF. The CDR3 DNA reads as TGTGCCTGGGCCGGGACTAGTCTGTTCTTC.

The chain joins TRBV7-9 to TRBJ2-7; perhaps TRBD2 as D (6 bases). From germline, CDR1 is SEHNR and CDR2 FQNEAQ (reference sequence). The CDR3 runs 13 residues. Trimming stripped 1 base from V and 7 bases from J, with 11 bases between. The CDR3 nucleotides read TGTGCCAGCAGCTTAGAGGCCCGGGAGGAGCAGTACTTC. It specifies CASSLEAREEQYF.

The chain employs TRBV10-2 and TRBJ2-1, with D maybe TRBD2 (6 bases). Deletions cut 6 bases from V and 4 bases from J, with 13 bases between. CDR3 length: 14 amino acids. In germline, CDR1 is WSHSY, CDR2 SAAADI. CDR3 in DNA: TGCGCCAGCAGACGGATGGCGGGGTACAATGAGCAGTTCTTC. Translation: CASRRMAGYNEQFF.

The sample holds one count of this clone. At one end, the junction sequence differs from germline, possibly due to a read error. The chain couples TRBV7-9 to TRBJ2-7; 13 bases match TRBD2. This CDR3 comprises 18 residues. Germline assignment: CDR1 SEHNR and CDR2 FQNEAQ (reference sequence). CDR3 in amino acids: CSSSSGLAGARVPYEQYF. The CDR3 bases are TGTTCCAGCAGCTCCGGACTAGCGGGAGCGAGGGTGCCCTACGAGCAGTACTTC.

This clone was counted once. The chain links TRBV4-2 to TRBJ2-1; 13 bases align to TRBD2. The V gene end was trimmed by 0 bases and the J gene end by 5 bases; junction bases not matched to a gene: 10. Per germline, CDR1 LGHNA and CDR2 YNFKEQ. CDR3 length: 19 amino acids. The CDR3 sequence: CASSQDLAPGLAGHNEQFF. The CDR3 nucleotides read TGTGCCAGCAGCCAAGATTTGGCGCCGGGACTAGCGGGGCACAATGAGCAGTTCTTC.

This clone is a singleton in its sample. This chain uses TRBV18 with TRBJ2-7; 7 positions match TRBD1. The V gene's germline CDR1 is KGHSH and CDR2 LQKENI. Germline trimming cut 0 bases from V and 2 bases from J; bases unmatched to any gene: 4. CDR3 size: 15 residues. In nucleotides, the CDR3 is TGTGCCAGCTCACCACCGAGGACAGGTACCTACGAGCAGTACTTC. Translating it yields CASSPPRTGTYEQYF.

V is TRBV6-5 and J is TRBJ2-2; no firm D call. V lost 2 bases, J lost 1 base, and 5 bases lay in between. The CDR3 runs 14 residues. Germline loops: CDR1 MNHEY, CDR2 SVGAGI. The CDR3 DNA is TGTGCCAGCAGTTACCGTAAGAACACCGGGGAGCTGTTTTTT. As protein: CASSYRKNTGELFF.